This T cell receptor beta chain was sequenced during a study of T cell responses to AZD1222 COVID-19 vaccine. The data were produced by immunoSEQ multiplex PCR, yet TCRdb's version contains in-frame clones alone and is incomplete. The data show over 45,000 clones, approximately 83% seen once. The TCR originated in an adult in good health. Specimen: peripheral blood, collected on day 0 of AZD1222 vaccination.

In nucleotides, the CDR3 is TGTGCCAGCTCACCCCCGCAGGGGGCTGGTGGCTACACCTTC. Its protein is CASSPPQGAGGYTF. The genes are TRBV18 and TRBJ1-2, with TRBD1 matching 8 bases. The CDR3 is 14 amino acids. Germline loops: CDR1 KGHSH, CDR2 LQKENI. With 3 bases clipped from V and 7 bases from J, the junction kept 7 bases outside the gene matches.